The entry that follows covers one TCR beta chain sequence. The antigen remains unidentified. TCRdb keeps only in-frame clones here, not all; method: immunoSEQ multiplex PCR. The sample includes 85,000 to 95,000 clones, approximately 90% seen only once; the top ten take about 4.9%. Unstimulated regulatory T cells (CD4+CD25+CD127-), CD4+CD25- non-regulatory cells, CD4 and CD8 cells were FACS-sorted from thawed PBMCs. Trimming took 4 bases from V and 0 from J, leaving 14 bases between them. Germline loops: CDR1 SGHDT, CDR2 YYEEEE. CDR3 length equals 15 residues. This record belongs to a study of Tregs in tolerant kidney transplant recipients. Broader study findings: Biological reproducibility was not directly addressed, but technical replication error appeared minimal.

The sample was CD8+ T cells from blood. The chain employs TRBV5-6 and TRBJ2-7, with D perhaps matching TRBD1 or TRBD2 (5 bases each). This TCR came from a human donor in good health. The CDR3 region has the DNA TGTGCCAGCAGCCCGGAGAGGGGATTCTCCTACGAGCAGTACTTC. Residues: CASSPERGFSYEQYF.